This entry lists 26 T cell receptor beta chains sequenced from one sample in a study of T cells in Graves' hyperthyroidism and ophthalmopathy. TCR beta CDR3 region amplification was performed from RNA transcripts. An initial round of RT-PCR targeting the TCR CDR3 relied on the HTBI primer set. One entry per CDR3 protein results from TCRdb running MiXCR on the multiplex PCR reads. This sample has about 580,000 distinct CDR3 sequences, with roughly 14% found just once. The material sequenced was blood. These receptor sequences come from a woman in her 30s with Graves' hyperthyroidism that later progressed to Graves' ophthalmopathy.

This sequence joins TRBV4-3 and TRBJ2-3; no firm D call. The CDR3 is 15 amino acids. Per the germline V gene, CDR1 is LGHNA and CDR2 is YSLEER. The V end was cut by 3 bases, the J end by 1 base, with 11 bases between. CDR3 nucleotide sequence: TGCGCCAGCAGCCAGACATTGTGGGGCACAGATACGCAGTATTTT. Protein: CASSQTLWGTDTQYF.

This clonotype occurred many times. The V gene is TRBV20-1, the J gene TRBJ1-2, with TRBD1 as a possible D gene (5 bases). The V end was cut by 4 bases, the J end by 0 bases, with 9 bases between. The CDR3 has 13 residues. The germline CDR1 and CDR2 sequences are DFQATT and SNEGSKA (reference sequence). The CDR3 region is CSATGLANYGYTF. CDR3 nucleotides: TGCAGTGCTACAGGGTTGGCTAACTATGGCTACACCTTC.

With regard to this clonotype: A much larger clone differs from this one at a single base, so this may be a read error. The chain combines TRBV4-1 with TRBJ1-4; D not certain. This CDR3 has 18 amino acids. CDR1 and CDR2 (germline): MGHRA, YSYEKL. The CDR3 protein is CASTQDHGLSATNEKLFF. DNA of the CDR3: TGCGCCAGCACCCAAGATCACGGCCTCTCTGCAACTAATGAAAAACTGTTTTTT.

This clonotype was detected ten times or more. V usage is TRBV6-1 and J usage is TRBJ1-3; no clear D gene. V dropped 6 bases and J dropped 2 bases, with 11 bases sitting between them. Per the germline V gene, CDR1 is MNHNS and CDR2 is SASEGT. This CDR3 is 14 amino acids long. The CDR3 DNA reads as TGTGCCAGCAGGGGCGAACGGACTGGAAACACCATATATTTT. Its translation: CASRGERTGNTIYF.

In its sample, this clonotype was seen many times. The rearrangement joins TRBV28 to TRBJ1-1; D possibly corresponds to TRBD1 (6 bases). The CDR3 is 13 residues long. V lost 4 bases to trimming and J lost 8 bases, with 14 bases between them. Germline CDR1 is MDHEN and CDR2 is SYDVKM. This CDR3 reads CASSSDRTVEAFF. CDR3 coding DNA: TGTGCCAGCAGTTCAGACAGGACGGTAGAAGCTTTCTTT.

This clonotype has a count of ten or more. The gene calls are TRBV2 and TRBJ1-6; 7 nucleotides align to TRBD1. This CDR3 comprises 14 residues. The germline V gene encodes CDR1 SNHLY and CDR2 FYNNEI. With V trimmed by 5 bases and J by 8 bases, 6 bases remained unmatched. CDR3 coding DNA: TGTGCCAGCAGTAACAGGGGTGAGGATTCACCCCTCCACTTT. Protein: CASSNRGEDSPLHF. The full variable domain, in which reference TRBV2 and TRBJ1-6 provide the parts outside the CDR3, is EPEVTQTPSHQVTQMGQEVILRCVPISNHLYFYWYRQILGQKVEFLVSFYNNEISEKSEIFDDQFSVERPDGSNFTLKIRSTKLEDSAMYFCASSNRGEDSPLHFGNGTRLTVT.

At least ten counts were recorded for this clonotype. The chain carries TRBV27 and TRBJ1-1; 7 bases line up with TRBD1. This CDR3 is 14 amino acids long. Unmatched junction bases numbered 3, after V lost 3 bases and J lost 2 bases. CDR1 and CDR2 (germline): MNHEY, SMNVEV (reference sequence). The chain's CDR3 is CASSFGTENTEAFF. The CDR3 nucleotides are TGTGCCAGCAGTTTCGGGACAGAAAACACTGAAGCTTTCTTT.

This clonotype has at least ten counts. This chain uses TRBV12-3 or TRBV12-4 with TRBJ1-2, with 12 bases fitting TRBD1. The CDR3 length is 15 residues. The V segment lost 3 bases and the J segment 6 bases; nucleotides outside the gene matches: 5. Here the CDR3 DNA reads TGTGCCAGCAGTTTCGGGACAGGGGGCGTGGATGGCTACACCTTC. Translating it yields CASSFGTGGVDGYTF.

This clonotype was counted ten times or more. The genes are TRBV12-3 or TRBV12-4 and TRBJ1-2; D is perhaps TRBD1 (6 bases). Trimming stripped 0 bases from V and 3 bases from J, with 8 bases between. This CDR3 has 14 amino acids. The DNA for the CDR3 is TGTGCCAGCAGTTTAGCCAGGGGTCACTATGGCTACACCTTC. As protein: CASSLARGHYGYTF.

This clonotype was counted ten times or more. CDR3: CASSLVGLRLGNTIYF. The CDR3 DNA sequence: TGCGCCAGCAGCTTGGTGGGACTCCGTCTAGGAAACACCATATATTTT. V usage is TRBV5-1 and J usage is TRBJ1-3, with a possible D match to TRBD1 (5 bases). Germline assignment: CDR1 SGHRS and CDR2 YFSETQ. CDR3 length: 16 residues. Trimming removed 0 bases from V and 4 bases from J, with 14 bases in between. Filled out from reference TRBV5-1 and TRBJ1-3, the complete variable domain reads KAGVTQTPRYLIKTRGQQVTLSCSPISGHRSVSWYQQTPGQGLQFLFEYFSETQRNKGNFPGRFSGRQFSNSRSEMNVSTLELGDSALYLCASSLVGLRLGNTIYFGEGSWLTVV.

The J gene is TRBJ1-2, the V gene TRBV6-5; D is unresolved. CDR1 and CDR2 (germline): MNHEY, SVGAGI. Between the trimmed V and J ends, which lost 0 bases and 4 bases, there was a span of 12 bases. The CDR3 runs 15 residues. The CDR3 DNA reads as TGTGCCAGCAGTTACTCGAATACAGCAGGCTATGGCTACACCTTC. This encodes CASSYSNTAGYGYTF.

The table lists this clonotype with many counts. The chain is built from TRBV6-2 or TRBV6-3 and TRBJ1-2; D remains ambiguous. CDR1 is MNHEY and CDR2 is SVGEGT in the germline V gene. The CDR3 totals 15 residues. V was shortened by 0 bases and J by 2 bases, with 10 bases between the two germline ends. CDR3 in DNA: TGTGCCAGCAGTTACTCGAGGGTAGTGAACTATGGCTACACCTTC. It specifies CASSYSRVVNYGYTF.

Comment on this clonotype: A much larger clone differs from this one at a single base, so this may be a read error. The conserved closing phenylalanine or tryptophan is absent in this CDR3, likely reflecting a read error. The chain joins TRBV20-1 to TRBJ1-1; TRBD1 agrees at 8 bases. The V and J ends lost 6 bases and 4 bases, in that order; junction bases with no gene match: 4. Germline V lookup: CDR1 DFQATT, CDR2 SNEGSKA (reference sequence). The CDR3 runs 12 residues. CDR3 nucleotide sequence: TGCAGTGCATGGCAGGGGGCCACTGAAGCTTTCTCT. This encodes CSAWQGATEAFS.

The V and J genes are TRBV11-2 and TRBJ2-2; perhaps TRBD1 as D (6 bases). CDR1 and CDR2 (germline): SGHAT, FQNNGV. Trimming cost V 6 bases and J 1 base, with 15 bases left between them. The CDR3 covers 16 residues. CDR3 bases: TGTGCCAGCAGTCCTCGTGGACAGTTGAACACCGGGGAGCTGTTTTTT. It encodes CASSPRGQLNTGELFF.

The rearrangement uses TRBV15 and TRBJ1-1, with 7 bases matching TRBD1. V shed 3 bases, J shed 0 bases, and the junction held 7 bases outside the gene matches. Per germline, CDR1 LNHNV and CDR2 YYDKDF (reference sequence). The CDR3 is 16 residues long. The CDR3 region is CATSRQVTGMNTEAFF. The DNA of the CDR3 is TGTGCCACCAGCAGGCAAGTGACAGGGATGAACACTGAAGCTTTCTTT.

This clonotype appeared many times. This chain links TRBV7-8 with TRBJ1-1, with D possibly being TRBD1 (6 bases). Germline CDR1 reads SGHVS; CDR2 reads FQNEAQ. Trimming took 4 bases from V and 0 from J, leaving 15 bases between them. This CDR3 region has 16 residues. The CDR3 spells CASSSKGGSVNTEAFF. CDR3 DNA sequence: TGTGCCAGCAGCTCAAAAGGGGGTTCCGTGAACACTGAAGCTTTCTTT.

This clonotype was found many times. The genes are TRBV18 and TRBJ1-1; possible D gene TRBD1, 5 bases. This CDR3 has 13 residues. CDR1 and CDR2 (germline): KGHSH, LQKENI. The V end lost 3 bases, the J end lost 4 bases, and 9 bases lay between the germline ends. The CDR3 nucleotides read TGTGCCAGCTCACCCCGCGGGGGCACTGAAGCTTTCTTT. This codes for CASSPRGGTEAFF.

This clonotype has ten or more counts. The chain joins TRBV20-1 to TRBJ1-5, with D hard to call. Per the germline V gene, CDR1 is DFQATT and CDR2 is SNEGSKA (reference sequence). V was pared by 3 bases and J by 2 bases, with 11 bases between. The CDR3 runs 14 residues. CDR3 nucleotide sequence: TGCAGTGCTAGCCGCGTAGTGGGCAATCAGCCCCAGCATTTT. Its translation is CSASRVVGNQPQHF.

The sample holds many counts of this clonotype. This chain joins TRBV9 and TRBJ2-1; D could derive from TRBD1 or TRBD2 (6 bases each). The CDR3 has 14 amino acids. Trimming shortened V by 7 bases and J by 5 bases, and 16 bases separated the two germline ends. Germline CDR1 SGDLS, CDR2 YYNGEE. CDR3 residues: CASGPLGGHNEQFF. The CDR3 DNA follows: TGTGCCAGCGGTCCCCTAGGGGGGCACAATGAGCAGTTCTTC.

The table lists this clonotype with a few counts. CDR3 coding DNA: TGTGCCAGCAGTCCCTGGACTAGCGGGAGGGACCCCTTCTACAATGAGCAGTTCTTC. Its protein product is CASSPWTSGRDPFYNEQFF. The chain joins TRBV28 to TRBJ2-1; 15 positions match TRBD2. J gave up 3 bases and V 5 bases, and 11 bases lay outside the gene matches. The CDR3 runs to 19 residues. Germline values: CDR1 MDHEN, CDR2 SYDVKM.

This clonotype occurred many times. The chain carries TRBV6-1 and TRBJ2-3; D remains ambiguous. Between the trimmed V and J ends, which lost 10 bases and 4 bases, there was a span of 12 bases. The CDR3 runs to 12 residues. CDR1 MNHNS and CDR2 SASEGT come from the germline V gene. CDR3 region: CATTASSDTQYF. The CDR3 bases are TGTGCCACCACGGCCTCGTCAGATACGCAGTATTTT.

About this clonotype itself: This may come from a read error, since a much larger clone is one base off. This chain uses TRBV20-1 with TRBJ2-1; tentatively, D is TRBD1 (6 bases). V was cut by 1 base and J by 6 bases, with 13 bases left in between. Germline assignment: CDR1 DFQATT and CDR2 SNEGSKA (reference sequence). The CDR3 is 14 residues long. CDR3 sequence: CSARGPGACNEQFF. The CDR3 coding sequence is TGCAGTGCTAGAGGGCCAGGGGCCTGCAATGAGCAGTTCTTC.

This clonotype was seen at least ten times. This chain joins TRBV9 and TRBJ2-7; 8 nucleotides agree with TRBD2. The length of the CDR3 is 17 residues. The V gene's germline CDR1 is SGDLS and CDR2 YYNGEE. V gave up 0 bases and J gave up 0 bases; unmatched junction bases: 8. Here the CDR3 DNA reads TGTGCCAGCAGCGTAGGTAATAGCGGGGCGAGCTCCTACGAGCAGTACTTC. It is translated as CASSVGNSGASSYEQYF.

V is TRBV11-3 and J is TRBJ2-5; D ambiguous. The V and J ends lost 2 bases and 5 bases respectively, with 15 bases between them. This CDR3 contains 15 residues. Germline CDR1 and CDR2: SGHNT and YENEEA. The CDR3 spells CASSLLGRDLETQYF. DNA of the CDR3: TGTGCCAGCAGCTTATTAGGAAGGGATTTGGAGACCCAGTACTTC.

In this sample, this clonotype turned up many times. The chain links TRBV2 to TRBJ2-7, with no clear D. CDR3 size: 11 residues. V was cut by 5 bases and J by 5 bases, with 7 bases left in between. From germline, CDR1 is SNHLY and CDR2 FYNNEI. The CDR3 bases are TGTGCCAGCAGTACATATAACGAGCAGTACTTC. Amino acids: CASSTYNEQYF.

This clonotype was observed many times. The rearrangement links TRBV7-9 to TRBJ1-1, with D perhaps matching TRBD1 (5 bases). Germline lookup yields CDR1 SEHNR and CDR2 FQNEAQ (reference sequence). V lost 6 bases and J lost 1, with 12 bases in between. There are 14 residues in the CDR3. CDR3 nucleotides: TGTGCCAGCAGTTTCGGGGGGGGGAACACTGAAGCTTTCTTT. It encodes CASSFGGGNTEAFF. Drawing the rest from reference TRBV7-9 and TRBJ1-1, the complete variable domain is DTGVSQNPRHKITKRGQNVTFRCDPISEHNRLYWYRQTLGQGPEFLTYFQNEAQLEKSRLLSDRFSAERPKGSFSTLEIQRTEQGDSAMYLCASSFGGGNTEAFFGQGTRLTVV.